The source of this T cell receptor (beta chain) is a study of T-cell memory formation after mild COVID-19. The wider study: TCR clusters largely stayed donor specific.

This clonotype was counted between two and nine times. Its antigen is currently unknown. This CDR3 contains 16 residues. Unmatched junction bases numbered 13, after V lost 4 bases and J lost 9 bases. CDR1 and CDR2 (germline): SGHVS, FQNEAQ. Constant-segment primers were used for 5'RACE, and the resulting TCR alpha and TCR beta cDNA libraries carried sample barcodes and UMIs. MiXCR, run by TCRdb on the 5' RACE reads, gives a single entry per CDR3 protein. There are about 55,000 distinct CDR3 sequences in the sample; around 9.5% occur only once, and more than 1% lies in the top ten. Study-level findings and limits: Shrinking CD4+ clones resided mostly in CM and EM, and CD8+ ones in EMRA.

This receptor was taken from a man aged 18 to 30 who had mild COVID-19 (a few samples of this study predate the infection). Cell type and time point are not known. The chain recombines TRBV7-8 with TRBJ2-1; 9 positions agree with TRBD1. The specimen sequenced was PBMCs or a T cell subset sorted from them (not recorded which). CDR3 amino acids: CASSSAGTGTSGEQFF. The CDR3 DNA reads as TGTGCCAGCAGCTCCGCCGGGACAGGGACATCCGGTGAGCAGTTCTTC.